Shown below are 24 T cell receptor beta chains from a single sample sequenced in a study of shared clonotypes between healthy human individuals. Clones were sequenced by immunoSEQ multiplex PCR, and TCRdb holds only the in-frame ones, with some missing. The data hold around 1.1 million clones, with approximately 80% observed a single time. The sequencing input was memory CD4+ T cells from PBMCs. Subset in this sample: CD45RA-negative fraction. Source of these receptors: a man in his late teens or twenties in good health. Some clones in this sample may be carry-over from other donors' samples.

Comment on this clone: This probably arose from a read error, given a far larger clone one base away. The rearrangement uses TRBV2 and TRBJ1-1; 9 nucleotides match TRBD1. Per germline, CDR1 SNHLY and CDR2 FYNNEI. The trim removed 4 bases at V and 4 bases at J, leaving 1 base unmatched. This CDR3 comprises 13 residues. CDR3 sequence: CASSVDRGTEAFF. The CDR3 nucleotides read TGTGCCAGCAGTGTGGACAGGGGCACTGAAGCTTTCTTT.

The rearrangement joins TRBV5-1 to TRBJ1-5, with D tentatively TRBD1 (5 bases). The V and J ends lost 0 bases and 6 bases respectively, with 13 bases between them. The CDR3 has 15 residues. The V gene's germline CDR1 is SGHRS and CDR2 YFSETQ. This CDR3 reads CASSLVSGPSQPQHF. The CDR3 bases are TGCGCCAGCAGCTTGGTTTCGGGGCCTAGTCAGCCCCAGCATTTT. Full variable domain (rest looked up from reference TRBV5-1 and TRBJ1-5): KAGVTQTPRYLIKTRGQQVTLSCSPISGHRSVSWYQQTPGQGLQFLFEYFSETQRNKGNFPGRFSGRQFSNSRSEMNVSTLELGDSALYLCASSLVSGPSQPQHFGDGTRLSIL.

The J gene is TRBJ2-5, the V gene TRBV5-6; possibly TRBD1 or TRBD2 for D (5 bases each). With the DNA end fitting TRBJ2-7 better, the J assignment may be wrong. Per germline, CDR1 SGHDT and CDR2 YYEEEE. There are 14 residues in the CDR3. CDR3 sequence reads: CASSLGGSSYEQYF. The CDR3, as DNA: TGTGCCAGCAGCTTGGGGGGGAGCTCCTACGAGCAGTACTTC.

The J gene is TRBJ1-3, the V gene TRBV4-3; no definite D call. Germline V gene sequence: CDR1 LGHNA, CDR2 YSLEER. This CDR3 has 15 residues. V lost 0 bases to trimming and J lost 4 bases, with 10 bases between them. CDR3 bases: TGCGCCAGCAGCCAAGATAAAGTATGGGGAAACACCATATATTTT. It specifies CASSQDKVWGNTIYF.

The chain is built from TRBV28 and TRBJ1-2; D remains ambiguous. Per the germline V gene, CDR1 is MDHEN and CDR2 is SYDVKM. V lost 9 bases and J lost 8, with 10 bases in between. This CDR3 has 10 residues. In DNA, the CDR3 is TGTGCCAGTCGGTCGCGAGGCTACACCTTC. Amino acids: CASRSRGYTF.

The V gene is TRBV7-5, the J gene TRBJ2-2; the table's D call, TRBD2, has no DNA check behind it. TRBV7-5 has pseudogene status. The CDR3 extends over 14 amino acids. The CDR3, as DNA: TGTGTCAGAGAGGGGCGGGAGCGGTCCGGGGAGCTGTTTTTT. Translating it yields CVREGRERSGELFF.

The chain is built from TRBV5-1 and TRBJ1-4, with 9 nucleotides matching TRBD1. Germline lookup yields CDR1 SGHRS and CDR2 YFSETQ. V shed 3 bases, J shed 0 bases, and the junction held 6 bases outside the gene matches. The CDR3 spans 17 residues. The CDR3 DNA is TGCGCCAGCAGCTCTGGACAGGGGAAAACAACTAATGAAAAACTGTTTTTT. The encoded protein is CASSSGQGKTTNEKLFF.

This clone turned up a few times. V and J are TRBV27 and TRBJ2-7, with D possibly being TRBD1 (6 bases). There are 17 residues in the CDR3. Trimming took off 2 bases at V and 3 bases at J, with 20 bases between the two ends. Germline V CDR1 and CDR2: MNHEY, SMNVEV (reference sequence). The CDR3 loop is CASSLVIGSGQIYEQYF. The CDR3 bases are TGTGCCAGCAGTTTAGTCATTGGGTCCGGACAGATCTACGAGCAGTACTTC.

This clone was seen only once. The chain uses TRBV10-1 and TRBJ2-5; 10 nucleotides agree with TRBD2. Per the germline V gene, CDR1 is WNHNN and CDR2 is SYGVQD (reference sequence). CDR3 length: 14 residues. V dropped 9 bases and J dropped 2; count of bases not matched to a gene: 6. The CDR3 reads CASYLAGEQETQYF. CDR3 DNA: TGCGCCAGTTACCTAGCGGGAGAACAAGAGACCCAGTACTTC.

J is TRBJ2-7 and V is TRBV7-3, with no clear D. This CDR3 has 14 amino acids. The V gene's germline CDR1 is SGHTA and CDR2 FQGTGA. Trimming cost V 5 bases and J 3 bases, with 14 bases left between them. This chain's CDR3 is CASSPDKRHYEQYF. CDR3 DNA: TGTGCCAGCAGCCCCGACAAACGTCACTACGAGCAGTACTTC.

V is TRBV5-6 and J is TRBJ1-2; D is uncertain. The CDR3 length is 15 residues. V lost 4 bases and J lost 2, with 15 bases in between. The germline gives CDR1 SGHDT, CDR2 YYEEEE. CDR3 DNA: TGTGCCAGCAGCGCGGACCGCCCGGGGAACTATGGCTACACCTTC. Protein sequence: CASSADRPGNYGYTF.

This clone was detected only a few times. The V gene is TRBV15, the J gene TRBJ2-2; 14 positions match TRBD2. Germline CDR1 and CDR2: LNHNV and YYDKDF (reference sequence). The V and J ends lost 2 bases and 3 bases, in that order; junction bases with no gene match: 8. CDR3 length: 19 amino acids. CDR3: CATSRKGTSGSWDTGELFF. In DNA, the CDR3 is TGTGCCACCAGCAGAAAAGGGACTAGCGGGAGTTGGGACACCGGGGAGCTGTTTTTT.

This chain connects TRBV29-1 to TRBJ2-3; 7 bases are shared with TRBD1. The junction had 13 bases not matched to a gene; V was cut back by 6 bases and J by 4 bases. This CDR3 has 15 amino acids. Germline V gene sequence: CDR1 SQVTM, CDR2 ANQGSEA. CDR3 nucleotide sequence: TGCAGCGTGACCAACCGACAGGGATGGGCAGATACGCAGTATTTT. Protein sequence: CSVTNRQGWADTQYF.

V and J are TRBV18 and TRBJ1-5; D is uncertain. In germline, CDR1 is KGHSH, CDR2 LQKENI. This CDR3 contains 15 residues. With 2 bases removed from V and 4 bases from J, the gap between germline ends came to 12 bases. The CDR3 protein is CASSPNSGANQPQHF. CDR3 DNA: TGTGCCAGCTCACCAAATTCAGGCGCGAATCAGCCCCAGCATTTT.

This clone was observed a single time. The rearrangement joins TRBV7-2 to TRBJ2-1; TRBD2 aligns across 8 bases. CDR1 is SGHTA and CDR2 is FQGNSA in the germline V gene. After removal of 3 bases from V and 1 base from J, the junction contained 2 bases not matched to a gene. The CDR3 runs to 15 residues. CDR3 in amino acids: CASSFSGASYNEQFF. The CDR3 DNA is TGTGCCAGCAGCTTTAGCGGGGCGTCCTACAATGAGCAGTTCTTC.

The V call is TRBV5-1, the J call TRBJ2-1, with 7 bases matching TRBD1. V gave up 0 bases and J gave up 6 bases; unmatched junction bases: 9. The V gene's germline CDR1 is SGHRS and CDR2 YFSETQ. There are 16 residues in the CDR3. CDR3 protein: CASSLAGTATLNEQFF. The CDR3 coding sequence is TGCGCCAGCAGCTTGGCCGGGACAGCTACGCTCAATGAGCAGTTCTTC.

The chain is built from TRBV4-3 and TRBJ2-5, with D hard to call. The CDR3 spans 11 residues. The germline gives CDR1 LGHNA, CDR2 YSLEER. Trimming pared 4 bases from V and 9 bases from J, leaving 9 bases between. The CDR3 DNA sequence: TGCGCCAGCAGCCGTCCGGTGGCCCAGTACTTC. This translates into CASSRPVAQYF.

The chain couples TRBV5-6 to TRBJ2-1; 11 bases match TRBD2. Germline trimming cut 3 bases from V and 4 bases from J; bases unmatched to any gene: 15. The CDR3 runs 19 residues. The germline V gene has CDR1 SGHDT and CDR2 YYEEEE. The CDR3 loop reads CASSSEPELAGEGYNEQFF. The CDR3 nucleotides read TGTGCCAGCAGCTCCGAGCCCGAACTAGCGGGAGAAGGTTACAATGAGCAGTTCTTC.

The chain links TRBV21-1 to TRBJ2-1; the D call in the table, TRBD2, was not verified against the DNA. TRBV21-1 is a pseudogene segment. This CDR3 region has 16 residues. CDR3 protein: CASSIRTSGSVNEQFF. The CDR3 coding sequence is TGTGCCAGCAGCATCCGGACTAGCGGGAGTGTCAATGAGCAGTTCTTC.

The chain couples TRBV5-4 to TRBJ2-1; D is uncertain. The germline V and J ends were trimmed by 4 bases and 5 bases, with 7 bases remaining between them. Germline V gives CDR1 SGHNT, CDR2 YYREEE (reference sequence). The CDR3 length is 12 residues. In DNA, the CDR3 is TGTGCCAGCAGCCAACGAGACAATGAGCAGTTCTTC. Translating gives CASSQRDNEQFF.

CDR3 residues: CASSSGTPGDTQYF. The CDR3 DNA is TGCGCCAGCAGCTCTGGTACTCCAGGGGATACGCAGTATTTT. The genes are TRBV5-1 and TRBJ2-3, with a possible D match to TRBD1 (5 bases). The CDR3 is 14 residues long. Trimming took off 3 bases at V and 6 bases at J, with 14 bases between the two ends. Germline V gene sequence: CDR1 SGHRS, CDR2 YFSETQ. The full variable domain, with the rest looked up from reference TRBV5-1 and TRBJ2-3, is KAGVTQTPRYLIKTRGQQVTLSCSPISGHRSVSWYQQTPGQGLQFLFEYFSETQRNKGNFPGRFSGRQFSNSRSEMNVSTLELGDSALYLCASSSGTPGDTQYFGPGTRLTVL.

In DNA, the CDR3 is TGTGCCGCCCTGGGGGTTAACTATGGCTACACCTTC. Protein product: CAALGVNYGYTF. The chain recombines TRBV28 with TRBJ1-2; TRBD1 might be the D (5 bases). The germline CDR1 and CDR2 sequences are MDHEN and SYDVKM. The V and J ends lost 11 bases and 1 base respectively, with 11 bases between them. There are 12 residues in the CDR3.

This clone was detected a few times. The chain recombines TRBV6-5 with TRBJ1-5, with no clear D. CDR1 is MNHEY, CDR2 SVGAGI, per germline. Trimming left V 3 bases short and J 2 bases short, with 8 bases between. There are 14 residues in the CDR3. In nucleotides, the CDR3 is TGTGCCAGCAGTTATTCGGTCGGCAATCAGCCCCAGCATTTT. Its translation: CASSYSVGNQPQHF.

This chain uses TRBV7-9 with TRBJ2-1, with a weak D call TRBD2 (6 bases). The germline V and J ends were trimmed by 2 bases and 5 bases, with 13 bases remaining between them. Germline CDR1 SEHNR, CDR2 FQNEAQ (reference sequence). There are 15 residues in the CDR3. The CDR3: CASSLQWGGNNEQFF. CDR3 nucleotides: TGTGCCAGCAGCTTACAGTGGGGAGGCAACAATGAGCAGTTCTTC.